Following are 21 T cell receptor beta chains from one sample sequenced in a study of metastatic and nonmetastatic thyroid tumors. Every patient underwent thyroid surgery untreated. With MiXCR, TCRdb reprocessed the PCR reads. Of 26,000 or so clones in the sample, around 16% were seen once. Sequences were obtained from blood. The receptor set was obtained from a male donor with papillary thyroid cancer or a benign thyroid nodule (not recorded which). Some clones in this sample may be carry-over from other donors' samples.

This clone was found many times. Without the conserved terminal phenylalanine or tryptophan, this CDR3 likely stems from a read error. The V gene is TRBV4-2, the J gene TRBJ2-7, with 7 bases aligning to TRBD2. Germline CDR1 reads LGHNA; CDR2 reads YNFKEQ. V lost 0 bases and J lost 1; bases outside the gene matches: 3. This CDR3 has 15 residues. The CDR3 reads CASSQDWRESYEQYL. CDR3 bases: TGTGCCAGCAGCCAAGATTGGCGGGAGTCCTACGAGCAGTACCTC.

This clone was recorded many times. For the CDR3, the DNA is TGTGCCAGCAGCTTAGACGGATACGGAGAGACCCAGTACTTC. Amino acid sequence: CASSLDGYGETQYF. This rearrangement joins TRBV13 to TRBJ2-5; no definite D call. The CDR3 has 14 residues. Germline V gene lookup returns CDR1 PRHDT and CDR2 FYEKMQ (reference sequence). V lost 1 base, J lost 4 bases, and 10 bases lay in between.

This clone was detected many times. The V and J genes are TRBV5-4 and TRBJ2-6, with D possibly matching TRBD1 (6 bases). The V gene's germline CDR1 is SGHNT and CDR2 YYREEE (reference sequence). This CDR3 contains 15 residues. V was shortened by 4 bases and J by 4 bases, with 12 bases between the two germline ends. CDR3 sequence: CASSIPGVGANVLTF. Here the CDR3 DNA reads TGTGCCAGCAGCATACCAGGGGTCGGGGCCAACGTCCTGACTTTC.

The sample holds many counts of this clone. This chain uses TRBV20-1 with TRBJ1-1; TRBD1 matches at 11 bases. CDR1 and CDR2 (germline): DFQATT, SNEGSKA (reference sequence). This CDR3 spans 18 amino acids. The junction had 12 bases not matched to a gene; V was cut back by 0 bases and J by 3 bases. In DNA form, the CDR3 reads TGCAGTGCTAGAGATACGTCAGGACAGGGGGCTGGGGACACTGAAGCTTTCTTT. Translation: CSARDTSGQGAGDTEAFF.

This chain joins TRBV3-1 and TRBJ2-1, with a possible D match to TRBD2 (6 bases). Germline V gene sequence: CDR1 LGHDT, CDR2 YNNKEL (reference sequence). The ends were cut back, 0 bases at V and 6 bases at J, with 9 bases in the middle. CDR3 length equals 14 residues. This CDR3 reads CASSQDLGSNEQFF. The CDR3 coding sequence is TGTGCCAGCAGCCAAGATCTCGGGAGCAATGAGCAGTTCTTC.

This clone was observed at least ten times. Within the sample, other DNA sequences also encode this same CDR3. V gene TRBV13 combines with J gene TRBJ2-1, with unresolved D. The CDR3 totals 12 residues. Looked up from germline, CDR1 is PRHDT and CDR2 is FYEKMQ (reference sequence). The V end lost 4 bases, the J end lost 3 bases, and 4 bases lay between the germline ends. The CDR3 is CASSSNYNEQFF. For the CDR3, the DNA is TGTGCCAGCAGCTCCAACTACAATGAGCAGTTCTTC.

This clone has only a few counts. This chain connects TRBV7-3 to TRBJ1-2, with TRBD1 as a possible D gene (5 bases). The germline CDR1 and CDR2 sequences are SGHTA and FQGTGA. V dropped 2 bases and J dropped 2 bases, with 15 bases sitting between them. The CDR3 runs to 16 residues. CDR3 sequence (DNA): TGTGCCAGCAGCTTAGCGGAGGTCGGGGACAACTATGGCTACACCTTC. Protein: CASSLAEVGDNYGYTF.

The chain combines TRBV30 with TRBJ1-5; tentative D call: TRBD1 (6 bases). The germline CDR1 and CDR2 sequences are GTSNPN and SVGIG (reference sequence). The length of the CDR3 is 13 residues. CDR3 loop: CAFGLDSYQPQHF. The CDR3 DNA sequence: TGTGCTTTTGGGTTGGACAGCTATCAGCCCCAGCATTTT.

Many counts were recorded for this clone. The chain joins TRBV3-1 to TRBJ1-2; D possibly corresponds to TRBD1 (5 bases). The V end was cut by 1 base, the J end by 14 bases, with 23 bases between. The CDR3 has 15 residues. Germline V lookup: CDR1 LGHDT, CDR2 YNNKEL (reference sequence). CDR3 DNA sequence: TGTGCCAGCAGCCAAGGAGTGGGGGGAGCTGGACGAGGTACCTTC. As protein: CASSQGVGGAGRGTF.

This clone was detected ten times or more. V usage is TRBV6-1 and J usage is TRBJ2-1; D might be TRBD2 (6 bases). Germline values: CDR1 MNHNS, CDR2 SASEGT. The V gene lost 7 bases and the J gene lost 4 bases, with 14 bases spanning the gap. This CDR3 comprises 14 residues. CDR3 DNA sequence: TGTGCCAGCACTCCGGGGGTCGGTTACAATGAGCAGTTCTTC. Amino acids: CASTPGVGYNEQFF.

The chain is built from TRBV20-1 and TRBJ1-5; D is uncertain. Germline-derived CDR1 and CDR2 are DFQATT and SNEGSKA (reference sequence). V lost 2 bases, J lost 3 bases, and 8 bases lay in between. This CDR3 region has 13 residues. In DNA form, the CDR3 reads TGCAGTGCTAGACCAAGAATCAATCAGCCCCAGCATTTT. Translated: CSARPRINQPQHF.

In its sample, this clone was seen a few times. CDR3 in DNA: TGTGCCAGCAGTACCGGGACAGGGGACCACGAGCAGTACTTC. Translated, it gives CASSTGTGDHEQYF. The chain couples TRBV6-1 to TRBJ2-7; 10 positions agree with TRBD1. Trimming cost V 5 bases and J 5 bases; bases outside gene matches: 6. CDR1 and CDR2 from the germline V gene are MNHNS and SASEGT. The CDR3 is made up of 14 amino acids.

This clone was seen at least ten times. This chain connects TRBV24-1 to TRBJ1-2, with TRBD1 identical over 12 bases. The V and J ends lost 4 bases and 6 bases, in that order; junction bases with no gene match: 5. Per the germline V gene, CDR1 is KGHDR and CDR2 is SFDVKD. The CDR3 totals 15 residues. Here the CDR3 DNA reads TGTGCCACCAGTGACCCCGGGACAGGGGGCGATGGCTACACCTTC. It yields the protein CATSDPGTGGDGYTF.

This clone appeared many times. The chain recombines TRBV5-6 with TRBJ1-3; no definite D call. CDR3 length equals 12 residues. CDR1 is SGHDT, CDR2 YYEEEE, per germline. V was cut by 3 bases and J by 4 bases, with 5 bases left in between. This CDR3 reads CASSSQGNTIYF. As DNA, the CDR3 is TGTGCCAGCAGCTCCCAAGGAAACACCATATATTTT.

This rearrangement joins TRBV4-3 to TRBJ1-6, with unresolved D. Trimming cost V 0 bases and J 10 bases, with 7 bases left between them. Germline assignment: CDR1 LGHNA and CDR2 YSLEER. The CDR3 is 13 residues long. The CDR3 sequence: CASSQEFPSPLHF. DNA of the CDR3: TGCGCCAGCAGCCAAGAATTCCCGTCACCCCTCCACTTT.

This clone has at least ten counts. The gene calls are TRBV5-1 and TRBJ2-3; the D is unclear. Trimming removed 0 bases from V and 2 bases from J, with 7 bases in between. Germline CDR1 is SGHRS and CDR2 is YFSETQ. This CDR3 has 14 amino acids. The CDR3 is CASSLEGITDTQYF. In DNA, the CDR3 is TGCGCCAGCAGCTTGGAGGGTATCACAGATACGCAGTATTTT.

This clone is labeled medium-sized. The rearrangement links TRBV4-1 to TRBJ1-2; no reliable D call. Trimming removed 4 bases from V and 2 bases from J, with 8 bases in between. CDR1 and CDR2 from the germline V gene are MGHRA and YSYEKL. The CDR3 runs 13 residues. CDR3 sequence: CASSRDGNYGYTF. CDR3 bases: TGCGCCAGCAGCCGCGACGGAAACTATGGCTACACCTTC.

This clone was seen many times. The V call is TRBV20-1, the J call TRBJ2-1; TRBD2 agrees at 11 bases. The CDR3 loop spans 15 amino acids. Germline loops: CDR1 DFQATT, CDR2 SNEGSKA (reference sequence). The CDR3 reads CSTTALAGGRNEQFF. The CDR3 DNA follows: TGCAGCACCACCGCATTAGCGGGAGGGCGAAATGAGCAGTTCTTC.

The chain joins TRBV11-2 to TRBJ2-1; TRBD1 agrees at 8 bases. The V gene end was trimmed by 1 base and the J gene end by 4 bases; junction bases not matched to a gene: 3. The CDR3 runs 15 residues. Germline CDR1 reads SGHAT; CDR2 reads FQNNGV. CDR3 coding DNA: TGTGCCAGCAGCTTAGGGACAGGGACTTACAATGAGCAGTTCTTC. Its translation: CASSLGTGTYNEQFF.

The J gene is TRBJ1-1, the V gene TRBV30, with D possibly matching TRBD1 (6 bases). Trimming removed 6 bases from V and 5 bases from J, with 13 bases in between. This CDR3 is built from 12 residues. CDR1 is GTSNPN, CDR2 SVGIG, per germline (reference sequence). This CDR3 is CACNRVGTEAFF. In nucleotides, the CDR3 is TGTGCCTGTAACAGGGTAGGAACTGAAGCTTTCTTT.

Sample share makes this clone medium-sized (0.01 to 0.1%). The chain is built from TRBV27 and TRBJ2-1; the match to TRBD2 covers 9 bases. The germline gives CDR1 MNHEY, CDR2 SMNVEV (reference sequence). V gave up 2 bases and J gave up 6 bases; unmatched junction bases: 5. This CDR3 region has 15 residues. CDR3 sequence reads: CASSLRTSVGNEQFF. In DNA form, the CDR3 reads TGTGCCAGCAGTTTAAGGACTAGCGTCGGCAATGAGCAGTTCTTC.